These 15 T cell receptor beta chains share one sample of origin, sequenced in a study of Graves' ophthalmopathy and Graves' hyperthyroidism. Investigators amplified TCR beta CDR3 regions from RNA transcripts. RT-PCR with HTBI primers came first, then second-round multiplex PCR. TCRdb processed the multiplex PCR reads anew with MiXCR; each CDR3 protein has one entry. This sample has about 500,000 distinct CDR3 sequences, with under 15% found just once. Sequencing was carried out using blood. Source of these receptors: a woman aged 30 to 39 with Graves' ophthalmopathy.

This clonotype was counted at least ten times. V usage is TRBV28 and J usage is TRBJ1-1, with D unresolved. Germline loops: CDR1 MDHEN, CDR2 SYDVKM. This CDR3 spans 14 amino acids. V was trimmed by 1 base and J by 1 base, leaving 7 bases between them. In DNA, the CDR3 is TGTGCCAGCAGTTTATTGGCACAGAACACTGAAGCTTTCTTT. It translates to CASSLLAQNTEAFF.

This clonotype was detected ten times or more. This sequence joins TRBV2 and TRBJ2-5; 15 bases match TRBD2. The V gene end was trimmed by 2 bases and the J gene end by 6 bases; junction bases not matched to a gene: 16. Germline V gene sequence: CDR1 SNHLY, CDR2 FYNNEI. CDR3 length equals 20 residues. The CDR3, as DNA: TGTGCCAGCAGTGAACTAAAGAGGGGACTAGCGGGGGGCCCCGGGAAGACCCAGTACTTC. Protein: CASSELKRGLAGGPGKTQYF. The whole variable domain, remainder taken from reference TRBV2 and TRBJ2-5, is EPEVTQTPSHQVTQMGQEVILRCVPISNHLYFYWYRQILGQKVEFLVSFYNNEISEKSEIFDDQFSVERPDGSNFTLKIRSTKLEDSAMYFCASSELKRGLAGGPGKTQYFGPGTRLLVL.

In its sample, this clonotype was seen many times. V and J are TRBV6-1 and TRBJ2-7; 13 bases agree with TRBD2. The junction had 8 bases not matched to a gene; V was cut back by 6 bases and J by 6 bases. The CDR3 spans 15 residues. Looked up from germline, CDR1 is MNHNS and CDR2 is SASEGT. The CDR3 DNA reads TGTGCCAGCAGCCCTGGGACTAGCGGGACTCTCGAGCAGTACTTC. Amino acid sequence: CASSPGTSGTLEQYF.

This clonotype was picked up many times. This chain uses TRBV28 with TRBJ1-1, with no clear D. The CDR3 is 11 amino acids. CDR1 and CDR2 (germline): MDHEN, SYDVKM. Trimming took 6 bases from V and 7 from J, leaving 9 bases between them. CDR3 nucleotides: TGTGCCAGCAGAGACACAATTGAAGCTTTCTTT. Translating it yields CASRDTIEAFF.

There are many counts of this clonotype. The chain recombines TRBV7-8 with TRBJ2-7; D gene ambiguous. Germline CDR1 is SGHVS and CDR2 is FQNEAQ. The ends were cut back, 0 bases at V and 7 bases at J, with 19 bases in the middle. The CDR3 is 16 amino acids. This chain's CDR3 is CASSLAPPPDPWEQYF. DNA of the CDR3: TGTGCCAGCAGCTTAGCCCCCCCGCCGGACCCCTGGGAGCAGTACTTC.

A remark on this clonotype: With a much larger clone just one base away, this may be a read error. The CDR3 sequence: CASSLGDLYGCTF. CDR3 coding DNA: TGTGCCAGCAGCTTGGGGGATCTCTATGGCTGCACCTTC. The chain carries TRBV5-6 and TRBJ1-2; D remains unclear. The CDR3 is 13 amino acids. Germline lookup yields CDR1 SGHDT and CDR2 YYEEEE.

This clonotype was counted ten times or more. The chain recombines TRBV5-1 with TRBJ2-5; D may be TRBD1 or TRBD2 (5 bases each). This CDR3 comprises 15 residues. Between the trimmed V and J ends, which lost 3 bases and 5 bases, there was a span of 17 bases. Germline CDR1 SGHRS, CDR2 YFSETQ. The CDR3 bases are TGCGCCAGCAGCTGGATACTGACGGGGCCGGAGACCCAGTACTTC. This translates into CASSWILTGPETQYF.

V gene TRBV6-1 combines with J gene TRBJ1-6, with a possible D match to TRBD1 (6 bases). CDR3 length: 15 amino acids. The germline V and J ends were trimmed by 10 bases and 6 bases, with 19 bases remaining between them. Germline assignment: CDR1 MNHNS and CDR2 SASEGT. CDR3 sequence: CATMGGAYTNSPLHF. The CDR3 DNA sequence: TGTGCCACCATGGGGGGGGCTTATACTAATTCACCCCTCCACTTT.

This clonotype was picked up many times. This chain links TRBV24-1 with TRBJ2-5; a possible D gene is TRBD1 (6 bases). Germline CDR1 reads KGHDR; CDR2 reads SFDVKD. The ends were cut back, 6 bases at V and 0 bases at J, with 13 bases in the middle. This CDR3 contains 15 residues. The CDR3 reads CATSMSGQNQETQYF. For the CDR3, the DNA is TGTGCCACCAGTATGTCAGGACAGAACCAAGAGACCCAGTACTTC.

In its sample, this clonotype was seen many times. The DNA of the CDR3 is TGTGCCAGCACCCACGGGGGGGATGGCTACACCTTC. Its translation is CASTHGGDGYTF. V usage is TRBV28 and J usage is TRBJ1-2; D is possibly TRBD1 (5 bases). CDR3 size: 12 residues. Germline lookup yields CDR1 MDHEN and CDR2 SYDVKM. V was cut by 7 bases and J by 6 bases, with 12 bases left in between.

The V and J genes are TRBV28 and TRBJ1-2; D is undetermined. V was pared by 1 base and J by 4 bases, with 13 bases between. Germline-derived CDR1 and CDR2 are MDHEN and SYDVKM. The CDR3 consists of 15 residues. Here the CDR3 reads CASSLYSTRGYGYTF. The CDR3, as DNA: TGTGCCAGCAGTTTATATTCAACCCGAGGCTATGGCTACACCTTC.

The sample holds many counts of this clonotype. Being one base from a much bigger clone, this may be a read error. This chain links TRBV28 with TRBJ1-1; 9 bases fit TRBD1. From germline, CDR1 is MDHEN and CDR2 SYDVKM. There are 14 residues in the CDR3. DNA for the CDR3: TGTGCCAGCAGTGAGGGGACAGGGAACACTGGAGCTTTCTTT. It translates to CASSEGTGNTGAFF.

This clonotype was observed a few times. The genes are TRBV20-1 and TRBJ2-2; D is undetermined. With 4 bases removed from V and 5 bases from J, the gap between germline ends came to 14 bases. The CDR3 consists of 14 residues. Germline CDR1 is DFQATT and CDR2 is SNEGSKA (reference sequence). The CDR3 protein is CSATYRLQTGELFF. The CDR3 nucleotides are TGCAGTGCTACGTACAGATTACAAACCGGGGAGCTGTTTTTT.

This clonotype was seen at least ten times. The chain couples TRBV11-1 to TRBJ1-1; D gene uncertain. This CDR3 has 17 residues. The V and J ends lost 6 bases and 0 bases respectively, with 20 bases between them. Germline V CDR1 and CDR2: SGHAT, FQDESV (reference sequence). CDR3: CASRSGSLSTMNTEAFF. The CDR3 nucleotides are TGTGCCAGCAGGTCTGGGTCCTTATCAACCATGAACACTGAAGCTTTCTTT.

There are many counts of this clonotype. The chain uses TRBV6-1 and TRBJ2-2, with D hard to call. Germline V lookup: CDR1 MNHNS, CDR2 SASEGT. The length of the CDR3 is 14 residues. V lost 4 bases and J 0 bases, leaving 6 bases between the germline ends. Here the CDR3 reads CASSVLANTGELFF. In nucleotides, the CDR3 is TGTGCCAGCAGTGTGCTAGCGAACACCGGGGAGCTGTTTTTT.